This T cell receptor (beta chain) is drawn from a study of T-cell reconstitution after alpha-beta-depleted transplantation in children. Unique molecular identifiers were used in preparing the TCRbeta library. TCRdb redid the calling of the PCR reads with MiXCR, one entry per CDR3 protein. The table has about 580,000 distinct CDR3 sequences, 20% to 25% seen once. This clonotype originated in a boy under three years old who had a stem cell transplant for acute myeloid leukemia, so the T cells may come from the graft donor. Sample: PBMCs, mostly from graft donor cells, taken 360 days after TCRalphabeta/CD19-depleted stem cell transplant.

DNA of the CDR3: TGTGCCAGCAGTCCAACGGGACTAATGGGAGATACGCAGTATTTT. Its protein is CASSPTGLMGDTQYF. The V and J genes are TRBV27 and TRBJ2-3; TRBD2 matches at 7 bases. The CDR3 contains 15 residues. The germline V gene encodes CDR1 MNHEY and CDR2 SMNVEV (reference sequence). V lost 5 bases and J lost 5; bases outside the gene matches: 10.